This T cell receptor (beta chain) was obtained from a study of long-term antiretroviral therapy in people with HIV. It was version v3.0 of the immunoSEQ assay that was run at survey level. Data came from immunoSEQ multiplex PCR; TCRdb stores just in-frame clones and leaves some out. This sample carries around 33,000 clones, roughly four fifths of them seen once, and the ten largest clones take over 10%. Germline V gene data show CDR1 as SGHVS and CDR2 as FQNEAQ. The CDR3 runs to 14 residues. With 5 bases removed from V and 1 base from J, the gap between germline ends came to 9 bases. The chain recombines TRBV7-8 with TRBJ2-1; unclear D gene. The input for sequencing was unsorted PBMCs, taken 0.3 years after starting antiretroviral therapy. This TCR was sampled from a man aged 18 to 30 with HIV. As DNA, the CDR3 is TGTGCCAGCAGCCCCGAAAGGTCCTACAATGAGCAGTTCTTC. Protein sequence: CASSPERSYNEQFF.